The present TCR beta chain was sequenced within a study of blood T cell repertoires in COVID-19. Study details: The United States, Italy and Spain were the sources of the acute and convalescent COVID-19 samples.

The V end lost 5 bases, the J end lost 9 bases, and 14 bases lay between the germline ends. CDR1 is LNHDA and CDR2 is SQIVND in the germline V gene (reference sequence). This CDR3 has 14 amino acids. Authors' analysis steps: Researchers report that nucleated cell counts were estimated from reference gene primer amplification. The assay was immunoSEQ multiplex PCR, and TCRdb's table has in-frame clones only and misses some. For V, J and clone size, that table is used; D and trimming come from the DNA. The sample shows about 480,000 clones, about 88% of them seen only once. Patients of the Seattle cohort, enrolled during active infection, were followed longitudinally.

This sequence joins TRBV19 and TRBJ1-6; the D gene is possibly TRBD1 (5 bases). The source of this sequence is a man aged 18 to 29 with COVID-19, enrolled during active disease. The material sequenced was peripheral blood. CDR3 nucleotides: TGTGCCAGTAGTTGGGGTTCAGGGATTTCACCCCTCCACTTT. Its translation: CASSWGSGISPLHF. Filled out from reference TRBV19 and TRBJ1-6, the complete variable domain reads DGGITQSPKYLFRKEGQNVTLSCEQNLNHDAMYWYRQDPGQGLRLIYYSQIVNDFQKGDIAEGYSVSREKKESFPLTVTSAQKNPTAFYLCASSWGSGISPLHFGNGTRLTVT.